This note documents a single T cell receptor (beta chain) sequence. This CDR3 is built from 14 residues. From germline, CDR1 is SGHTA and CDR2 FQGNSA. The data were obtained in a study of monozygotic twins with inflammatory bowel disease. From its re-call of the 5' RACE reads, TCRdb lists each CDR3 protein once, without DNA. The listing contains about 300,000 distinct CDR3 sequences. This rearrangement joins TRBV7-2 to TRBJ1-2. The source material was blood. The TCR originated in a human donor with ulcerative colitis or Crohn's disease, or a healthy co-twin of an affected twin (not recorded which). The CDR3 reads CASSLDHNIYGYTF.